This T cell receptor (beta chain) came from a study of blood T cell repertoires in COVID-19. The overall study: Samples of COVID-19 (acute and convalescent) were obtained from the United States, Italy and Spain. The analysed material was cDNA or gDNA that came from T cells, B-cell-depleted T cells, or PBMCs.

The CDR3 has 11 amino acids. Trimming took 3 bases from V and 8 from J, leaving 7 bases between them. The germline V gene has CDR1 LGHDT and CDR2 YNNKEL (reference sequence). TCRdb's table, derived via immunoSEQ multiplex PCR, lists solely in-frame clones and lacks some. The sample carries roughly 250,000 clones, 81% recorded once. J is TRBJ1-1 and V is TRBV3-1 (or the pseudogene TRBV3-2); D possibly corresponds to TRBD1 (6 bases). The sequence was collected from a woman aged 55-69 years with active or convalescent COVID-19. Sequencing was carried out using peripheral blood. CDR3 nucleotides: TGTGCCAGCAGCCACGGACAGGAAGCTTTCTTT. This translates into CASSHGQEAFF.